Here is one T cell receptor (beta chain) with its context. Its antigen is currently not known. No clone much larger than this one lies a single base away; base qualities are absent. The receptor library was made with PCR. Instrument used: Illumina HiSeq 2500. Molecular barcoding was employed in the preparation of TCR libraries, with unique molecular identifiers being used to normalize TCRbeta repertoire quantification. TCRdb reworked the public reads: Q25 trimming with fastp, MiXCR clone assembly, productive beta chains retained. Rows matching on CDR3 protein sequence are summarized as one entry with the most common DNA and genes. The sample table shows about 870,000 distinct CDR3 sequences, and approximately 15% are seen once. Clones ranked in the top ten supply approximately 5% of the sample. These data originate in a study of T-cell reconstitution after alpha-beta-depleted transplantation in children listed by TCRdb under 2016. General notes on the study: Using TCR repertoire profiling, the study quantitatively followed how T-cell immune reconstitution unfolded in children after TCRalphabeta/CD19-depleted allogeneic hematopoietic cell transplantation. The research as a whole found: Apparently early alphabetaT-cell count recovery about two months after transplant reportedly relied on only several hundred rapidly expanded clones derived from non-depleted graft cells. In some patients, the high TCRbeta diversity seen at day 60 was put down to recipient T cells and intrathymic progenitors that had survived conditioning. Over the following months the frequencies of hyperexpanded clones went down, and after one year T-cell counts and TCRbeta diversity were mostly credited to newly produced T cells.

The treatment or condition label of this sample denotes: allogeneic hematopoietic cell transplantation with graft depleted of TCRalphabeta T cells and CD19 B cells. TCRalphabeta/CD19-depleted allogeneic hematopoietic cell grafts were given to the transplant recipients, all of whom were children. From cysteine to phenylalanine, the CDR3 is 14 amino acids long. Only the CDR3 DNA stays, 42 bases, in frame from base 1. Trimming costs V 0 bases and J 5 bases, and their ends lie 11 bases apart. CDR1 and CDR2 are read off the germline V gene as ENHRY and SYGVKD. This TCR was sampled from a male patient younger than 18 who had a stem cell transplant for acute lymphoblastic leukemia, so the T cells may come from the graft donor. This specimen was PBMCs, mostly from graft donor cells, taken 360 days after TCRalphabeta/CD19-depleted stem cell transplant. Here the chain combines TRBV10-3 and TRBJ2-7, with the identity of the D gene unclear. The bases are TGTGCCATCAGTGAGTCCGGCCTCCTGGACGAGCAGTACTTC. Its coded protein is CAISESGLLDEQYF.